This T cell receptor (beta chain) was profiled in a study of blood T cell repertoires in COVID-19. Study as a whole: Some COVID-19 samples were acute and others convalescent; all came from the United States, Italy and Spain. PBMCs, B-cell-depleted T cells, or T cells provided the cDNA or gDNA that made up the material.

Under the authors' procedure: Amplified reference gene primers provided the basis for estimating nucleated cell counts. TCRdb's copy holds only in-frame clones and misses some; the assay was immunoSEQ multiplex PCR. The D gene and trimming were derived from the DNA, and the V and J assignments and clone size from that table. The table includes about 29,000 clones, 80% to 90% detected once. The sequencing input was peripheral blood. The origin of this receptor is a man at least 80 years old with acute or convalescent COVID-19.

The CDR3 coding sequence is TGTGCCAGCAGTGGTGAGGGGACTTTCTATGGCTACACCTTC. It codes for CASSGEGTFYGYTF. This chain links TRBV2 with TRBJ1-2, with D possibly TRBD1 on 5 matching bases. Trimming pared 4 bases from V and 4 bases from J, leaving 13 bases between. Germline V CDR1 and CDR2: SNHLY, FYNNEI. There are 14 residues in the CDR3.